This entry features one T cell receptor beta chain sequence. The germline gives CDR1 SGHRS, CDR2 YFSETQ. The V end lost 7 bases, the J end lost 1 base, and 14 bases lay between the germline ends. The CDR3 is 14 residues long. The data were taken from a study of T cell responses to AZD1222 COVID-19 vaccine. The table came from immunoSEQ multiplex PCR; TCRdb's copy has only in-frame clones and leaves some out. This sample yields 68,000 or so clones, of which 88% are seen a single time; under 8.5% belongs to the top ten. V usage is TRBV5-1 and J usage is TRBJ1-1, with a possible D match to TRBD1 (5 bases). The source material was peripheral blood, sampled on day 0 of AZD1222 vaccination. The sequence derives from an adult in good health. CDR3 sequence reads: CASYHGGENTEAFF. CDR3 coding DNA: TGCGCCAGCTATCACGGGGGAGAGAACACTGAAGCTTTCTTT.